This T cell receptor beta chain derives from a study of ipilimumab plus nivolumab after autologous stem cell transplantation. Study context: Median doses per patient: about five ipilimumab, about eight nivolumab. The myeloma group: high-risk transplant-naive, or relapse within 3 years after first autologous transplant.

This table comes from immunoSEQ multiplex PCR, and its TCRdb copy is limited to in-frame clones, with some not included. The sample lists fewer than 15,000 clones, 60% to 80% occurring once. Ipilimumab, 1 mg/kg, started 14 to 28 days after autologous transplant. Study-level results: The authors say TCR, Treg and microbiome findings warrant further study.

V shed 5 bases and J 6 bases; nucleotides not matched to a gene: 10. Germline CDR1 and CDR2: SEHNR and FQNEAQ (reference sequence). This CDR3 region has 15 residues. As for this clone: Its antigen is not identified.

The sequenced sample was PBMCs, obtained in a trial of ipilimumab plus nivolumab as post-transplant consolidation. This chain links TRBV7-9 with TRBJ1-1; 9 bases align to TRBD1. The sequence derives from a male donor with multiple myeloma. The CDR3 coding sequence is TGTGCCAGCAGCCTACTACAGGGGGCTGTCGCTGAAGCTTTCTTT. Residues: CASSLLQGAVAEAFF.